This T cell receptor beta chain was captured in a study of regulatory T cells in long-lasting Graves disease (dated by TCRdb to the early 2020s). Looking at the study overall: Newly diagnosed Graves' disease patients had taken antithyroid drugs for less than 3 months. The study took place in China and was registered as a clinical trial. Persistent Graves' disease patients were compared with newly diagnosed Graves' disease patients by peripheral blood TCR sequencing and RNA sequencing. A total of around 35 samples were covered by TCR sequencing, comprising some 13 persistent and some 20 newly diagnosed Graves' disease patients.

The library came from multiplex PCR. TCRdb shows the sequencer as Illumina HiSeq 4000. TCR beta libraries were built with iRepertoire HTBI primers and Arm-PCR amplification of CDR3 regions. Before sequencing, the PCR products underwent gel purification. Per the original workflow: A total of roughly 58 TRBV and 14 TRBJ segments were identified across samples and were used for gene usage analysis of CDR3 amino acid clonotypes. COPE and FqMerger were used to merge the filtered high-quality paired reads into contigs. BLAST was used to align contigs to IMGT TRBV, TRBD and TRBJ reference genes, and CDR3 was defined according to IMGT. Any clonotype with a frequency above 0.1% was counted as a highly expanded clone. Shannon entropy served as the measure of repertoire diversity, while the Gini coefficient captured V-J evenness. A clonotype was considered public if more than one individual shared it. TCRdb applied fastp at Q25 and MiXCR to the public reads, then kept only in-frame beta chains. Records with the same CDR3 protein are collapsed into one entry carrying the most frequent genes and DNA. The V and J calls here are based on TCRdb, not the publication. This sample is represented by 370,000 or so distinct CDR3 sequences; around 15% of them were singletons. The top ten constitute 20% of the sample.

Paper-wide results and their limitations: The study examined only peripheral blood because the primary lesion, thyroid tissue, could not be accessed. Persistent disease showed preferential use of TRBV28, TRBJ1-2 and TRBJ2-5, whereas newly diagnosed disease favored TRBV20-1 and TRBJ2-1. The small sample size was acknowledged by the authors as a limitation that may reduce accuracy. More public clonotypes were shared among persistent patients (around 2,600) than among newly diagnosed patients (approximately 930). Persistent Graves' disease patients showed lower TCR Shannon entropy and fewer highly expanded clones than newly diagnosed patients, suggesting clonal expansion. Only the TCR beta chain was sequenced and analyzed.

From the germline V gene (reference sequence), CDR1 is GTSNPN and CDR2 is SVGIG. Inclusive of the bounding cysteine and phenylalanine, the CDR3 is 15 residues long. The kept DNA is CDR3 alone, 45 bases in frame from the first base. The V and J ends are trimmed by 1 base and 5 bases, leaving 15 bases between them. The time point label corresponds to: newly diagnosed GD, antithyroid drugs for less than 3 months. For both TCR sequencing and RNA sequencing, RNA was extracted from PBMCs using TRIzol. The diagnosis of Graves' disease was made according to American Thyroid Association guidelines. The patients came from an endocrinology department in Xi'an, China. Each patient gave 7 to 9.5 milliliters of peripheral blood, collected in an EDTA anticoagulant tube. Ficoll Paque Plus density gradient separation was used to isolate PBMCs, and no further T cell sorting was performed. An Agilent 2100 Bioanalyzer and agarose gel were used to check RNA quality, while a NanoDrop 2000 measured RNA concentration.

There are many counts of this clonotype. Its antigen target is currently unknown. Qualities for individual bases were not recorded, and no much larger clone is one base off. The sample also formed part of further work on T cells in Graves' hyperthyroidism and ophthalmopathy. From the second report: Stable Graves' hyperthyroidism was defined as the absence of progression to ophthalmopathy over 18 months of follow-up. Hyperthyroidism patients were aged 18 to 65 years and newly diagnosed, with disease duration of less than 2 months. Patients with uncontrolled infections, other autoimmune diseases, pregnancy or lactation were excluded. Diagnoses were established on the basis of clinical symptoms, serum thyroxine and TRAb, thyroid ultrasound, and orbital computed tomography. The first round of RT-PCR for the TCR CDR3 was performed with the HTBI primer set and the Qiagen OneStep RT-PCR kit. Blood samples also contained most of the expanded thyroid clonotypes (frequency above 0.001), which suggests that blood repertoires may reflect thyroid immune responses. A 13 V-J signature model separated ophthalmopathy from stable hyperthyroidism, with around 88% sensitivity and roughly 84% specificity in cross-validation and 80%/75% in testing. In validation, the model predicted progression to ophthalmopathy with 55% to 71% sensitivity and less than 75% specificity, a median of around six months before onset. To identify distinguishing TCR V-J signatures, a discovery cohort of around 100 patients was used, comprising 43 with Graves' ophthalmopathy and 57 with stable Graves' hyperthyroidism. Whether ophthalmopathy could be predicted prospectively was tested in an independent validation cohort made up of about 18 hyperthyroidism patients plus 17 patients who later progressed to ophthalmopathy. The 100 or so discovery patients were randomly divided into training and test sets at a 7:3 ratio. Thyroid tissue and blood T-cell repertoires from six Graves' hyperthyroidism patients were also compared in the study. Once sampling was done, hyperthyroidism patients were given methimazole at a starting dose of 30 mg daily, whereas ophthalmopathy patients were given high-dose intravenous methylprednisolone. Libraries were constructed in a second round of multiplex PCR, after which size selection and purification were carried out. Libraries were sequenced paired-end with 100 bp reads on an Illumina HiSeq2000. Raw data were processed with SOAPnuke, discarding reads with adapters, uncalled bases, mean Phred below 15, or no exact constant-primer or identifier match. High-quality paired reads were merged using COPE v1.2.5, and each unique nucleotide sequence was defined as a clonotype. MiTCR v1.1 was used to align the clonotypes against IMGT TRBV, TRBD and TRBJ reference segments. Analysis was restricted to V-J combinations with a frequency above 0.0001, which covered roughly 99% of repertoires. The TCS score was defined as F50 (clonal expansion) divided by E x V (chaos), with BLOSUM62-based TCRdist calculated between CDR3 peptides within each V-J. Welch's t-statistics and random forest reduced roughly 540 V-J features to 10 to 15, which were used in a naive Bayes classifier (R e1071). No statistical method was used to fix the sample size in advance, and group allocation was not hidden from the investigators. The paper describes TCR Vbeta CDR3 sequencing of roughly 130 peripheral blood samples, made up of roughly 45 ophthalmopathy patients, some 80 hyperthyroidism patients and roughly 17 progressor patients.

The TCR was taken from a woman in her late teens or twenties with Graves disease. Donor details come from another sample of the same person, matched by shared clones. Material: peripheral blood mononuclear cells (PBMCs), obtained at new diagnosis, from a patient treated with antithyroid drugs. The rearrangement combines TRBV30 with TRBJ2-1; confidence is insufficient to name the D gene. The CDR3 protein: CAWSGTKRFHNEQFF. In nucleotide form, the sequence is TGTGCCTGGAGTGGGACGAAACGGTTCCACAATGAGCAGTTCTTC.